The 19 T cell receptor beta chains given below trace back to one sample, sequenced in a study of shared clonotypes between healthy human individuals. Libraries were prepared by immunoSEQ multiplex PCR; TCRdb keeps only in-frame clonotypes and omits some of them. The table records about 480,000 clones, less than 85% of them present only once. Input material: PBMCs. Source of these receptors: a woman aged 40-49 years in good health. Some clones in this sample may be carry-over from other donors' samples.

This clone was detected only a few times. The rearrangement uses TRBV29-1 and TRBJ1-2; D gene unclear. Germline CDR1 reads SQVTM; CDR2 reads ANQGSEA. V was trimmed by 6 bases and J by 14 bases, leaving 16 bases between them. The CDR3 length is 10 residues. CDR3 DNA sequence: TGCAGCGTCGATGACGCACGGGGAACCTTC. Its translation: CSVDDARGTF.

The J gene is TRBJ2-7, the V gene TRBV7-3; D call uncertain. V was cut by 2 bases and J by 3 bases, with 8 bases left in between. CDR1 is SGHTA, CDR2 FQGTGA, per germline. This CDR3 contains 13 residues. CDR3 loop: CASSLAPYYEQYF. The CDR3 DNA reads as TGTGCCAGCAGCTTAGCCCCATACTACGAGCAGTACTTC. Full variable domain (remainder filled in from reference TRBV7-3 and TRBJ2-7): GAGVSQTPSNKVTEKGKYVELRCDPISGHTALYWYRQSLGQGPEFLIYFQGTGAADDSGLPNDRFFAVRPEGSVSTLKIQRTERGDSAVYLCASSLAPYYEQYFGPGTRLTVT.

The chain combines TRBV19 with TRBJ2-1; 9 nucleotides match TRBD2. With V trimmed by 4 bases and J by 4 bases, 5 bases remained unmatched. The CDR3 extends over 15 amino acids. Germline CDR1 reads LNHDA; CDR2 reads SQIVND (reference sequence). CDR3 in DNA: TGTGCCAGTAGTACACCGGGACTAGCATACAATGAGCAGTTCTTC. As protein: CASSTPGLAYNEQFF.

The chain combines TRBV5-3 with TRBJ2-1; D is ambiguous. Being an ORF, TRBV5-3 has a function that is uncertain. The CDR3 is 12 amino acids. V was pared by 4 bases and J by 9 bases, with 11 bases between. CDR3 bases: TGTGCCAGAAGCCATAGTTGGGGTGAGCAGTTCTTC. Its protein product is CARSHSWGEQFF.

This clone is a singleton in its sample. A much larger clonotype is one base distant, so this may be a read error. The same CDR3 arises from other DNA sequences in this sample as well. This CDR3 reads CASSLAGVETQYF. Here the CDR3 DNA reads TGTGCCAGCAGCCTAGCGGGGGTGGAGACCCAGTACTTC. J is TRBJ2-5 and V is TRBV11-2; 10 nucleotides align to TRBD2. The V segment lost 5 bases and the J segment 5 bases; nucleotides outside the gene matches: 2. Germline V lookup: CDR1 SGHAT, CDR2 FQNNGV. The CDR3 is made up of 13 amino acids.

This CDR3 is CASNRPGLAGPRPYNEQFF. The CDR3 region has the DNA TGTGCCAGCAACCGACCGGGACTAGCGGGACCCCGCCCTTACAATGAGCAGTTCTTC. V gene TRBV14 combines with J gene TRBJ2-1, with 13 bases matching TRBD2. Trimming removed 7 bases from V and 4 bases from J; junction bases left unmatched: 16. Germline CDR1 is SGHDN and CDR2 is FVKESK. The CDR3 has 19 residues.

This clone was seen only a few times. The chain couples TRBV7-9 to TRBJ2-5; 9 bases are a match to TRBD1. The CDR3 is 14 residues long. The J segment lost 4 bases and the V segment lost 5 bases, leaving 5 bases of the junction unmatched. Germline V gives CDR1 SEHNR, CDR2 FQNEAQ (reference sequence). The CDR3 region has the DNA TGTGCCAGCAGCGCGGGACAGGGCCGAGAGACCCAGTACTTC. Its protein is CASSAGQGRETQYF.

This clone was seen at least ten times. Other DNA sequences of this sample code for an identical CDR3. The genes are TRBV7-9 and TRBJ2-1; 8 positions agree with TRBD2. The CDR3 contains 16 residues. V trimming: 5 bases; J trimming: 0 bases; junction bases outside the gene matches: 6. The germline V gene has CDR1 SEHNR and CDR2 FQNEAQ (reference sequence). The CDR3 spells CASSPRGGSSYNEQFF. Written as DNA, the CDR3 is TGTGCCAGCAGCCCCCGGGGGGGCTCCTCCTACAATGAGCAGTTCTTC.

The V and J genes are TRBV11-2 and TRBJ2-3, with D perhaps matching TRBD1 (6 bases). Trimming removed 4 bases from V and 6 bases from J, with 26 bases in between. This CDR3 has 18 residues. Germline V CDR1 and CDR2: SGHAT, FQNNGV. CDR3 region: CASSSRFLRDTGWDTQYF. The DNA for the CDR3 is TGTGCCAGCAGCTCCCGCTTCCTCCGGGACACCGGGTGGGATACGCAGTATTTT.

On this clone itself: Other DNA sequences in this specimen translate into the identical CDR3. J is TRBJ2-7 and V is TRBV7-8; 10 positions agree with TRBD2. The trim removed 5 bases at V and 0 bases at J, leaving 7 bases unmatched. This CDR3 spans 16 amino acids. Per the germline V gene, CDR1 is SGHVS and CDR2 is FQNEAQ. In nucleotides, the CDR3 is TGTGCCAGCAGCCCTAGCGGGAGAGCTTCCTCCTACGAGCAGTACTTC. Protein product: CASSPSGRASSYEQYF.

This clone was counted once. Possible read error: a much larger clone is one base away. Lacking the conserved final phenylalanine or tryptophan, this CDR3 likely reflects a read error. The J gene is TRBJ1-1, the V gene TRBV5-1, with 8 bases identical to TRBD1. V lost 4 bases and J lost 0; bases outside the gene matches: 5. The germline V gene encodes CDR1 SGHRS and CDR2 YFSETQ. CDR3 length: 15 amino acids. The chain's CDR3 is CASSVRQGLNTEAFL. The CDR3 region has the DNA TGCGCCAGCAGCGTAAGACAGGGGTTGAACACTGAAGCTTTCCTT.

J is TRBJ2-4 and V is TRBV6-1; possibly TRBD1 for D (6 bases). V lost 1 base, J lost 9 bases, and 10 bases lay in between. Germline loops: CDR1 MNHNS, CDR2 SASEGT. The CDR3 has 13 residues. The CDR3 DNA reads as TGTGCCAGCAGTGAAGGCAGGGGTGGCATTCAGTACTTC. This translates into CASSEGRGGIQYF.

The gene calls are TRBV19 and TRBJ2-2, with D perhaps matching TRBD1 (6 bases). Per the germline V gene, CDR1 is LNHDA and CDR2 is SQIVND (reference sequence). This CDR3 comprises 17 residues. V gave up 1 base and J gave up 4 bases, with 16 bases separating them. The CDR3 bases are TGTGCCAGTAGTATAGTCACAGGGTGGGTAGGCACCGGGGAGCTGTTTTTT. Residues: CASSIVTGWVGTGELFF.

The chain employs TRBV25-1 and TRBJ2-1; D might be TRBD1 (5 bases). This CDR3 contains 11 residues. The germline gives CDR1 MGHDK, CDR2 SYGVNS. V shed 7 bases and J shed 4 bases, with 5 bases lying between them. The CDR3 DNA is TGTGCCAGCAAGGGGTACAATGAGCAGTTCTTC. Translation gives CASKGYNEQFF.

The chain uses TRBV27 and TRBJ2-2; TRBD1 matches 7 bases. Trimming removed 11 bases from V and 7 bases from J; junction bases left unmatched: 7. Germline CDR1 reads MNHEY; CDR2 reads SMNVEV (reference sequence). This CDR3 comprises 12 residues. As DNA, the CDR3 is TGTGCCTCGACAGGGATTGGCGGGGAGCTGTTTTTT. Translating gives CASTGIGGELFF.

The chain uses TRBV6-6 and TRBJ2-1; 10 nucleotides agree with TRBD1. The CDR3 is 15 amino acids. The germline V gene encodes CDR1 MNHNY and CDR2 SVGAGI (reference sequence). Losses at the gene ends were 2 bases for V and 10 bases for J; bases not matched to a gene: 8. DNA of the CDR3: TGTGCCAGCAGTTACGAGAGACAGGGGGCTGGAGAGCAGTTCTTC. Amino acid sequence: CASSYERQGAGEQFF.

A single count supports this clone. This chain joins TRBV7-6 and TRBJ2-2; TRBD2 agrees at 14 bases. The CDR3 runs 16 residues. The germline V gene has CDR1 SGHVS and CDR2 FNYEAQ. The V and J ends lost 4 bases and 7 bases, in that order; junction bases with no gene match: 5. As DNA, the CDR3 is TGTGCCAGCAGCTCGGGACTAGCGGGAGCCGTCGGGGAGCTGTTTTTT. This codes for CASSSGLAGAVGELFF.

The chain employs TRBV5-4 and TRBJ2-7; 8 nucleotides align to TRBD1. Germline V gives CDR1 SGHNT, CDR2 YYREEE (reference sequence). Trimming took 2 bases from V and 0 from J; bases not matched to a gene: 4. The CDR3 loop spans 15 amino acids. The CDR3 DNA follows: TGTGCCAGCAGCTTTTCCGGGACAGGCTCCTACGAGCAGTACTTC. The encoded protein is CASSFSGTGSYEQYF.

This clone was observed a single time. The V call is TRBV7-8, the J call TRBJ2-5; tentatively, D is TRBD2 (6 bases). This CDR3 has 15 residues. The germline V and J ends were trimmed by 6 bases and 2 bases, with 16 bases remaining between them. Germline V gene lookup returns CDR1 SGHVS and CDR2 FQNEAQ. The CDR3 DNA follows: TGTGCCAGCAGACTCACGCGGGGCTTACAAGAGACCCAGTACTTC. It is translated as CASRLTRGLQETQYF.